The 15 T cell receptor beta chains below were found in one sample sequenced in a study of PD-1 blockade in mismatch repair-deficient tumors. Repertoires were generated with immunoSEQ multiplex PCR, while TCRdb's copy carries only in-frame clones and drops some. The profile shows around 50,000 clones, around 80% of them singletons. This sample comprised peripheral blood, obtained 4 weeks after starting pembrolizumab. Receptors were obtained from an adult with mismatch repair-deficient cancer.

V usage is TRBV7-9 and J usage is TRBJ2-1, with unresolved D. Trimming pared 3 bases from V and 0 bases from J, leaving 9 bases between. The CDR3 length is 15 residues. Per germline, CDR1 SEHNR and CDR2 FQNEAQ (reference sequence). CDR3 DNA sequence: TGTGCCAGCAGCTTGCATGGCGTCTCCTACAATGAGCAGTTCTTC. Its translation: CASSLHGVSYNEQFF.

This clone was counted once. This chain joins TRBV4-1 and TRBJ2-7, with D perhaps being TRBD1 or TRBD2 (5 bases each). The V end was cut by 4 bases, the J end by 2 bases, with 15 bases between. This CDR3 contains 15 residues. Per germline, CDR1 MGHRA and CDR2 YSYEKL. The CDR3 region has the DNA TGCGCCAGCAGCCTCTACCCTCGGGGCCCCTACGAGCAGTACTTC. Translated, it gives CASSLYPRGPYEQYF.

The chain joins TRBV9 to TRBJ1-3; D remains unclear. The CDR3 spans 14 residues. Germline V CDR1 and CDR2: SGDLS, YYNGEE. V was pared by 1 base and J by 2 bases, with 7 bases between. The CDR3 DNA reads as TGTGCCAGCAGCGTACGGGGAGCTGGAAACACCATATATTTT. This gives the protein CASSVRGAGNTIYF.

This clone has a single count. The genes are TRBV7-6 and TRBJ2-3; 7 bases agree with TRBD2. With 5 bases clipped from V and 2 bases from J, the junction kept 4 bases outside the gene matches. This CDR3 has 14 amino acids. Looked up from germline, CDR1 is SGHVS and CDR2 is FNYEAQ. The CDR3, as DNA: TGTGCCAGCAGCCATGGGACTAACACAGATACGCAGTATTTT. It yields the protein CASSHGTNTDTQYF. The full variable domain, with the rest looked up from reference TRBV7-6 and TRBJ2-3, is GAGVSQSPRYKVTKRGQDVALRCDPISGHVSLYWYRQALGQGPEFLTYFNYEAQQDKSGLPNDRFSAERPEGSISTLTIQRTEQRDSAMYRCASSHGTNTDTQYFGPGTRLTVL.

V and J are TRBV7-6 and TRBJ2-5, with 8 positions matching TRBD1. V was pared by 4 bases and J by 5 bases, with 18 bases of the junction left unmatched. Germline loops: CDR1 SGHVS, CDR2 FNYEAQ. The CDR3 loop spans 18 amino acids. In DNA form, the CDR3 reads TGTGCCAGCAGCTCCACGCCACCCCAGGGGGCGAGAGGGGAGACCCAGTACTTC. It specifies CASSSTPPQGARGETQYF. The complete variable domain, with remaining parts taken from reference TRBV7-6 and TRBJ2-5, reads GAGVSQSPRYKVTKRGQDVALRCDPISGHVSLYWYRQALGQGPEFLTYFNYEAQQDKSGLPNDRFSAERPEGSISTLTIQRTEQRDSAMYRCASSSTPPQGARGETQYFGPGTRLLVL.

The chain employs TRBV19 and TRBJ1-4; no reliable D call. Trimming took off 3 bases at V and 4 bases at J, with 12 bases between the two ends. Germline V gene data show CDR1 as LNHDA and CDR2 as SQIVND (reference sequence). The length of the CDR3 is 15 residues. The DNA for the CDR3 is TGTGCCAGTAGTATCTCTGCCAGTGATAATGAAAAACTGTTTTTT. This codes for CASSISASDNEKLFF.

V gene TRBV7-2 combines with J gene TRBJ1-5; 8 bases are shared with TRBD1. V was pared by 5 bases and J by 7 bases, with 4 bases of the junction left unmatched. The CDR3 has 13 amino acids. Germline lookup yields CDR1 SGHTA and CDR2 FQGNSA. CDR3 loop: CASSLTGVQPQHF. In DNA form, the CDR3 reads TGTGCCAGCAGCCTGACAGGGGTCCAGCCCCAGCATTTT.

The chain links TRBV19 to TRBJ1-2; D gene ambiguous. This CDR3 has 15 amino acids. V lost 5 bases and J 6 bases, leaving 19 bases between the germline ends. The germline gives CDR1 LNHDA, CDR2 SQIVND (reference sequence). DNA for the CDR3: TGTGCCAGTAGTCCTTCTGCGGGGAGGACGGATGGCTACACCTTC. It specifies CASSPSAGRTDGYTF.

This sequence joins TRBV19 and TRBJ1-4; 10 bases are shared with TRBD1. The CDR3 loop spans 14 amino acids. Germline V gene data show CDR1 as LNHDA and CDR2 as SQIVND (reference sequence). J lost 7 bases, V lost 6 bases, and 5 bases had no gene match. The DNA for the CDR3 is TGTGCCAGTAGCGCGACAGGGGGCTTTGAAAAACTGTTTTTT. It encodes CASSATGGFEKLFF.

The rearrangement joins TRBV5-6 to TRBJ1-1; TRBD1 might be the D (5 bases). The germline V gene encodes CDR1 SGHDT and CDR2 YYEEEE. The CDR3 covers 12 residues. V was shortened by 7 bases and J by 3 bases, with 10 bases between the two germline ends. The chain's CDR3 is CASQWGDTEAFF. DNA for the CDR3: TGTGCCAGCCAATGGGGGGACACTGAAGCTTTCTTT.

The chain joins TRBV19 to TRBJ2-3; 7 positions agree with TRBD2. The CDR3 totals 14 residues. J lost 5 bases, V lost 1 base, and 3 bases had no gene match. Germline V gene sequence: CDR1 LNHDA, CDR2 SQIVND (reference sequence). The CDR3 is CASSIGGREDTQYF. The DNA of the CDR3 is TGTGCCAGTAGTATAGGGGGGAGGGAAGATACGCAGTATTTT.

The CDR3 is CASSYSNLDTGELFF. The CDR3 nucleotides are TGTGCCAGCAGTTACTCGAATTTGGACACCGGGGAGCTGTTTTTT. This chain uses TRBV6-5 with TRBJ2-2, with D uncertain. The CDR3 spans 15 residues. The ends were cut back, 0 bases at V and 3 bases at J, with 8 bases in the middle. Germline values: CDR1 MNHEY, CDR2 SVGAGI.

This chain links TRBV10-3 with TRBJ2-3; D not certain. The V gene lost 1 base and the J gene lost 4 bases, with 6 bases spanning the gap. CDR3 size: 13 residues. Germline V gene lookup returns CDR1 ENHRY and CDR2 SYGVKD. CDR3 sequence (DNA): TGTGCCATCAGTGAGTGGGTAGCAGATACGCAGTATTTT. Residues: CAISEWVADTQYF.

The V gene is TRBV7-2, the J gene TRBJ2-7; D uncertain. V shed 1 base and J shed 0 bases, with 10 bases lying between them. Per germline, CDR1 SGHTA and CDR2 FQGNSA. There are 15 residues in the CDR3. As DNA, the CDR3 is TGTGCCAGCAGCTTAGTTTTGGCAGCCTCCTACGAGCAGTACTTC. The encoded protein is CASSLVLAASYEQYF.

The chain carries TRBV7-2 and TRBJ2-2; TRBD2 might be the D (6 bases). This CDR3 contains 14 residues. V was clipped by 2 bases and J by 6 bases, with 10 bases between them. Germline CDR1 and CDR2: SGHTA and FQGNSA. The CDR3 protein is CASSLTSRPGELFF. CDR3 DNA: TGTGCCAGCAGCTTAACTAGCCGCCCCGGGGAGCTGTTTTTT. The complete variable domain, with remaining parts taken from reference TRBV7-2 and TRBJ2-2, reads GAGVSQSPSNKVTEKGKDVELRCDPISGHTALYWYRQSLGQGLEFLIYFQGNSAPDKSGLPSDRFSAERTGGSVSTLTIQRTQQEDSAVYLCASSLTSRPGELFFGEGSRLTVL.